This T cell receptor (beta chain) was sequenced in a study of molecular identifiers for immune sequencing clone quantification. Study summary: The replicates split RNA from around 20,000 or 100,000 naive CD8 cells five ways and sequenced four.

TCR libraries were built in bulk with a published protocol and specific TCR primers. TCRdb reprocessed the PCR reads with MiXCR, giving one entry per CDR3 protein. The data show approximately 320,000 distinct CDR3 sequences, roughly 23% seen once. This clonotype has a single count. Its specificity is not known. A much larger clone differs by one base, so this may be a read error. Naive CD8 T cells, phenotype CD8+CD4-CCR7+CD45RA+, were sorted. The study's findings and limits: Clonotypes topping 20 RNA copies carried over 97% of effector molecules but under 1% of naive ones.

The TCR comes from a human donor in good health. Some libraries in this study had Jurkat cell RNA spiked in. The sample taken for sequencing was naive CD8+ T cells from blood, with Jurkat cell RNA spiked in. This sample's subset: FACS-sorted CD8+CD4-CCR7+CD45RA+ naive T cells.

The CDR3 nucleotides read TGTGCCAGCCGTCTGGACACCTCTCAGCCCCAGCATTTT. It is translated as CASRLDTSQPQHF. This chain connects TRBV27 to TRBJ1-5, with D possibly TRBD1 on 5 matching bases. The CDR3 covers 13 residues. V was pared by 8 bases and J by 6 bases, with 14 bases between. Germline CDR1 is MNHEY and CDR2 is SMNVEV (reference sequence).